These 19 T cell receptor beta chains share one sample of origin, sequenced in a study of shared clonotypes between healthy human individuals. Cells designated naive CD8 were CD45RO-negative and were positively selected for CCR7, with terminally differentiated effector memory CD45RA+ cells excluded. Here immunoSEQ multiplex PCR was the method, and the copy in TCRdb shows in-frame clones only, minus some. The sample has around 1.9 million clones; roughly 91% are singletons. The sequenced sample consisted of naive CD8+ T cells from PBMCs. These receptor sequences come from a man younger than 35 in good health. Some clones in this sample may be carry-over from other donors' samples.

The chain carries TRBV27 and TRBJ2-3; D not resolved. CDR1 and CDR2 from the germline V gene are MNHEY and SMNVEV (reference sequence). This CDR3 has 14 residues. The V gene lost 6 bases and the J gene lost 0 bases, with 10 bases spanning the gap. DNA of the CDR3: TGTGCCAGCAGCAAACTCCCAAGCACAGATACGCAGTATTTT. Translating gives CASSKLPSTDTQYF.

V gene TRBV7-9 combines with J gene TRBJ2-3; maybe TRBD2 (5 bases). Trimming pared 1 base from V and 3 bases from J, leaving 14 bases between. The germline V gene has CDR1 SEHNR and CDR2 FQNEAQ (reference sequence). This CDR3 contains 16 residues. For the CDR3, the DNA is TGTGCCAGCAGCTTAGGCGAGGGCCGTAATACAGATACGCAGTATTTT. Its protein is CASSLGEGRNTDTQYF.

The chain uses TRBV10-3 and TRBJ2-2, with 10 bases aligning to TRBD1. The CDR3 loop spans 15 amino acids. J was trimmed by 9 bases and V by 3 bases; bases with no gene match: 7. CDR1 and CDR2 (germline): ENHRY, SYGVKD. Here the CDR3 reads CAISDGTGEVRELFF. Here the CDR3 DNA reads TGTGCCATCAGTGATGGGACAGGGGAGGTACGGGAGCTGTTTTTT.

This clone appeared once. The same CDR3 also results from other DNA sequences found in this sample. The V gene is TRBV28, the J gene TRBJ2-7; D is ambiguous. The CDR3 is 13 residues long. Per germline, CDR1 MDHEN and CDR2 SYDVKM. Trimming took off 6 bases at V and 0 bases at J, with 9 bases between the two ends. The CDR3 coding sequence is TGTGCCAGCAGCGATAGGAGCTCCTACGAGCAGTACTTC. This sequence encodes CASSDRSSYEQYF.

The rearrangement uses TRBV5-1 and TRBJ2-2, with D perhaps matching TRBD1 (6 bases). Germline V gene sequence: CDR1 SGHRS, CDR2 YFSETQ. The CDR3 spans 15 residues. V lost 4 bases and J lost 4, with 14 bases in between. For the CDR3, the DNA is TGCGCCAGCAGCCACAGGGACATAGGCACCGGGGAGCTGTTTTTT. Protein: CASSHRDIGTGELFF.

This sequence joins TRBV2 and TRBJ1-5; D is undetermined. The V gene lost 6 bases and the J gene lost 0 bases, with 9 bases spanning the gap. CDR1 SNHLY and CDR2 FYNNEI come from the germline V gene. There are 14 residues in the CDR3. In nucleotides, the CDR3 is TGTGCCAGCAGCCCAGCTACTAGCAATCAGCCCCAGCATTTT. It is translated as CASSPATSNQPQHF.

The genes are TRBV30 and TRBJ1-2; D is unresolved. V was trimmed by 5 bases and J by 2 bases, leaving 12 bases between them. The CDR3 has 13 residues. Germline loops: CDR1 GTSNPN, CDR2 SVGIG (reference sequence). The CDR3 reads CAWSFGQNYGYTF. As DNA, the CDR3 is TGTGCCTGGTCTTTTGGGCAGAACTATGGCTACACCTTC.

The chain has TRBV6-5 and TRBJ1-5; 10 positions match TRBD1. The CDR3 is 14 amino acids. Trimming removed 5 bases from V and 4 bases from J; junction bases left unmatched: 2. The germline CDR1 and CDR2 sequences are MNHEY and SVGAGI. In DNA form, the CDR3 reads TGTGCCAGCAGTCGACAGGGGGCGAATCAGCCCCAGCATTTT. Its protein is CASSRQGANQPQHF.

The CDR3 sequence is CASSPRTGAYEQYF. The CDR3 region has the DNA TGTGCCAGCAGTCCGAGGACAGGGGCCTACGAGCAGTACTTC. V gene TRBV7-6 combines with J gene TRBJ2-7; 9 bases line up with TRBD1. Unmatched junction bases numbered 5, after V lost 6 bases and J lost 2 bases. The germline V gene has CDR1 SGHVS and CDR2 FNYEAQ. This CDR3 has 14 residues.

The chain joins TRBV27 to TRBJ2-7; TRBD2 matches at 13 bases. V lost 0 bases, J lost 5 bases, and 7 bases stayed unmatched. This CDR3 spans 17 amino acids. The V gene's germline CDR1 is MNHEY and CDR2 SMNVEV (reference sequence). CDR3 bases: TGTGCCAGCAGTTTATCGGGGACTAGCGGGATCTCGGACGAGCAGTACTTC. Translating it yields CASSLSGTSGISDEQYF.

This chain links TRBV10-2 with TRBJ2-7; 9 bases are a match to TRBD2. CDR3 length: 15 amino acids. The germline V gene has CDR1 WSHSY and CDR2 SAAADI. The J segment lost 7 bases and the V segment lost 1 base, leaving 8 bases of the junction unmatched. This CDR3 reads CASSELVAGVREQYF. CDR3 nucleotide sequence: TGCGCCAGCAGTGAGTTGGTAGCGGGAGTGAGGGAGCAGTACTTC.

The chain combines TRBV4-3 with TRBJ2-5; 7 nucleotides align to TRBD2. This CDR3 comprises 16 residues. J lost 5 bases, V lost 4 bases, and 13 bases had no gene match. The germline CDR1 and CDR2 sequences are LGHNA and YSLEER. In DNA, the CDR3 is TGCGCCAGCAGCCCTTTATATGGGAGGGCATCGGAGACCCAGTACTTC. It specifies CASSPLYGRASETQYF.

This clone was counted a single time. The V call is TRBV7-9, the J call TRBJ2-1; maybe TRBD2 (6 bases). V lost 1 base to trimming and J lost 7 bases, with 20 bases between them. The CDR3 has 17 residues. Germline V gene sequence: CDR1 SEHNR, CDR2 FQNEAQ (reference sequence). This CDR3 reads CASSLGGVNHPGNEQFF. In DNA, the CDR3 is TGTGCCAGCAGCTTAGGGGGGGTTAACCACCCGGGAAATGAGCAGTTCTTC.

This clone has more than one count but fewer than ten. The sample carries other DNA sequences with the same CDR3. This chain connects TRBV5-1 to TRBJ1-1, with a weak D call TRBD1 (5 bases). This CDR3 is built from 14 residues. V was trimmed by 0 bases and J by 1 base, leaving 7 bases between them. Germline CDR1 reads SGHRS; CDR2 reads YFSETQ. CDR3 bases: TGCGCCAGCAGCTTGGTGGGGCGGAACACTGAAGCTTTCTTT. Translated, it gives CASSLVGRNTEAFF.

The chain links TRBV28 to TRBJ2-1; no firm D call. Between the trimmed V and J ends, which lost 5 bases and 3 bases, there was a span of 11 bases. The V gene's germline CDR1 is MDHEN and CDR2 SYDVKM. This CDR3 has 14 amino acids. The CDR3 is CASSAPPGYNEQFF. The CDR3 DNA reads TGTGCCAGCAGTGCCCCCCCCGGCTACAATGAGCAGTTCTTC.

The chain uses TRBV27 and TRBJ2-1, with 9 nucleotides matching TRBD2. V was clipped by 5 bases and J by 7 bases; unmatched bases: 9. CDR1 and CDR2 (germline): MNHEY, SMNVEV (reference sequence). This CDR3 is 15 amino acids long. For the CDR3, the DNA is TGTGCCAGCAGTCCCGCGGGAGGGCCCGGGAATGAGCAGTTCTTC. Translation gives CASSPAGGPGNEQFF.

V is TRBV11-3 and J is TRBJ2-3, with 7 positions matching TRBD1. After removal of 5 bases from V and 4 bases from J, the junction contained 6 bases not matched to a gene. CDR3 length: 14 residues. Germline assignment: CDR1 SGHNT and CDR2 YENEEA. CDR3 loop: CASSPRGRPDTQYF. The CDR3 DNA sequence: TGTGCCAGCAGCCCGAGGGGGCGCCCAGATACGCAGTATTTT.

The J gene is TRBJ2-1, the V gene TRBV11-2; D may be TRBD2 (5 bases). Germline V gene data show CDR1 as SGHAT and CDR2 as FQNNGV. This CDR3 has 14 amino acids. Trimming removed 4 bases from V and 5 bases from J, with 12 bases in between. The CDR3 reads CASSSLVSHNEQFF. CDR3 coding DNA: TGTGCCAGCAGCTCACTAGTTTCTCACAATGAGCAGTTCTTC.

Regarding this clone: Other nucleotide sequences in the sample specify the same CDR3. This chain joins TRBV28 and TRBJ2-1; D is ambiguous. The CDR3 runs to 16 residues. The germline V gene has CDR1 MDHEN and CDR2 SYDVKM. V lost 5 bases and J lost 0, with 14 bases in between. Written as DNA, the CDR3 is TGTGCCAGCAGTACACCCGCGGAGAGCTCCTACAATGAGCAGTTCTTC. This sequence encodes CASSTPAESSYNEQFF.